This passage covers 6 T cell receptor beta chains from one sample sequenced in a study of T cells in Graves' hyperthyroidism and ophthalmopathy. It was RNA transcripts that yielded the amplified TCR beta CDR3 regions. Initially, a first-round RT-PCR of the TCR CDR3 employed the HTBI primer set. TCRdb recomputed calls from the multiplex PCR reads with MiXCR, one row per CDR3 protein. The sample contains roughly 500,000 distinct CDR3 sequences, roughly 15% of which appear only once. The sample consisted of blood. All receptors come from a woman aged 25 to 39 with Graves' ophthalmopathy.

This clonotype has only a few counts. This chain links TRBV12-3 or TRBV12-4 with TRBJ1-2, with D possibly TRBD1 on 6 matching bases. The CDR3 is 14 amino acids. V was pared by 5 bases and J by 5 bases, with 15 bases between. The CDR3 loop is CASSAGGQGYGYTF. The CDR3 DNA reads TGTGCCAGCAGTGCCGGGGGGCAGGGTTATGGCTACACCTTC.

In its sample, this clonotype was seen many times. This chain joins TRBV7-2 and TRBJ2-7, with TRBD2 as a possible D gene (6 bases). With 5 bases removed from V and 5 bases from J, the gap between germline ends came to 19 bases. Looked up from germline, CDR1 is SGHTA and CDR2 is FQGNSA. The CDR3 length is 15 residues. CDR3 sequence: CASSLGLATIHEQYF. For the CDR3, the DNA is TGTGCCAGCAGCCTGGGGCTAGCGACTATCCACGAGCAGTACTTC.

This clonotype has more than one count but fewer than ten. This rearrangement joins TRBV9 to TRBJ2-5; D is undetermined. There are 13 residues in the CDR3. The V end was cut by 0 bases, the J end by 6 bases, with 9 bases between. Germline V gives CDR1 SGDLS, CDR2 YYNGEE. CDR3 nucleotides: TGTGCCAGCAGCGTAGACGGTAGTCAGACCCAGTACTTC. It codes for CASSVDGSQTQYF.

Note on this clonotype: This may stem from a read error, because a much larger clone lies one nucleotide away. V usage is TRBV28 and J usage is TRBJ2-7; D ambiguous. The CDR3 is 12 amino acids. The germline V gene encodes CDR1 MDHEN and CDR2 SYDVKM. This CDR3 is CASSILFSERYF. CDR3 DNA: TGTGCCAGCAGTATCCTTTTTTCCGAGCGGTACTTC.

This clonotype was detected many times. The chain links TRBV12-3 or TRBV12-4 to TRBJ2-1; D is possibly TRBD2 (6 bases). The CDR3 sequence is 15 residues long. Trimming took off 4 bases at V and 0 bases at J, with 10 bases between the two ends. As DNA, the CDR3 is TGTGCCAGCAGTTGGGACTTGTCCTCCTACAATGAGCAGTTCTTC. Amino acids: CASSWDLSSYNEQFF.

In this sample, this clonotype turned up many times. The chain links TRBV5-1 to TRBJ2-7; TRBD2 agrees at 7 bases. The CDR3 runs to 15 residues. Germline V gene data show CDR1 as SGHRS and CDR2 as YFSETQ. Unmatched junction bases numbered 3, after V lost 0 bases and J lost 0 bases. The CDR3 sequence is CASSLAGGYSYEQYF. The DNA for the CDR3 is TGCGCCAGCAGCTTGGCCGGGGGGTACTCCTACGAGCAGTACTTC.